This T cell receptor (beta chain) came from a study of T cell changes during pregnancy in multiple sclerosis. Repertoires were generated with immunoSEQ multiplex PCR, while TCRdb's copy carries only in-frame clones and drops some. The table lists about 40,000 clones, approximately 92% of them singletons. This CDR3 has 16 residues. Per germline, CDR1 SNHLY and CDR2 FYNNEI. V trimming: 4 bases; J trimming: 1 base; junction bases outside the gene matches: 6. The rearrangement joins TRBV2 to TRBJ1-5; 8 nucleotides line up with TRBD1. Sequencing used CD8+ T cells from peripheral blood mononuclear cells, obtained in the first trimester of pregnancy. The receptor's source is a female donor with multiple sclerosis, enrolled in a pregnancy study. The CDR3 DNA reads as TGTGCCAGCAGTGGGGCAGGGGGCAGGAGCAATCAGCCCCAGCATTTT. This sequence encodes CASSGAGGRSNQPQHF.